The 19 T cell receptor beta chains presented below share a single source sample, sequenced in a study of cytomegalovirus exposure and HLA in healthy donors. Both 60 Vbeta primers and 13 Jbeta primers went into the PCR. The method was immunoSEQ multiplex PCR; TCRdb's version includes in-frame clones alone and lacks a portion of them. The profile shows about 120,000 clones, roughly four fifths of them singletons. Material: PBMCs. These receptor sequences come from a man younger than 40 in good health and CMV-seropositive.

The CDR3 coding sequence is TGCGCCAGCAGCTCGAGGGACAGGGGTGACCGCGGCTACACCTTC. Translation gives CASSSRDRGDRGYTF. The rearrangement uses TRBV5-1 and TRBJ1-2; 10 bases match TRBD1. This CDR3 comprises 15 residues. Germline-derived CDR1 and CDR2 are SGHRS and YFSETQ. With V trimmed by 3 bases and J by 8 bases, 10 bases remained unmatched. Together with reference TRBV5-1 and TRBJ1-2, the CDR3 gives the full variable domain: KAGVTQTPRYLIKTRGQQVTLSCSPISGHRSVSWYQQTPGQGLQFLFEYFSETQRNKGNFPGRFSGRQFSNSRSEMNVSTLELGDSALYLCASSSRDRGDRGYTFGSGTRLTVV.

This sequence joins TRBV2 and TRBJ1-2; 8 positions agree with TRBD1. This CDR3 comprises 16 residues. CDR1 and CDR2 from the germline V gene are SNHLY and FYNNEI. J lost 0 bases, V lost 1 base, and 4 bases had no gene match. The CDR3 DNA reads TGTGCCAGCAGTGAAGACAGGGGGGCTACTAACTATGGCTACACCTTC. This codes for CASSEDRGATNYGYTF.

The chain carries TRBV13 and TRBJ1-2, with TRBD1 matching 8 bases. CDR3 length equals 14 residues. Germline values: CDR1 PRHDT, CDR2 FYEKMQ (reference sequence). Trimming removed 4 bases from V and 6 bases from J; junction bases left unmatched: 7. CDR3 amino acids: CASSSTGGVNGYTF. CDR3 DNA: TGTGCCAGCAGCTCTACAGGGGGAGTAAATGGCTACACCTTC.

As DNA, the CDR3 is TGTGCCAGCAGTCCGGGAGGTGGGGGTGAAAAACTGTTTTTT. Encoded protein: CASSPGGGGEKLFF. The chain carries TRBV28 and TRBJ1-4, with TRBD1 as a possible D gene (5 bases). V lost 5 bases and J 7 bases, leaving 14 bases between the germline ends. Germline V CDR1 and CDR2: MDHEN, SYDVKM. The CDR3 loop spans 14 amino acids.

V and J are TRBV19 and TRBJ1-5; 10 nucleotides align to TRBD1. This CDR3 has 14 amino acids. The junction had 7 bases not matched to a gene; V was cut back by 8 bases and J by 6 bases. Per the germline V gene, CDR1 is LNHDA and CDR2 is SQIVND (reference sequence). The CDR3 loop reads CASLDRGRVQPQHF. The DNA for the CDR3 is TGTGCCAGTTTAGACAGGGGGCGGGTTCAGCCCCAGCATTTT.

The gene calls are TRBV10-1 and TRBJ2-2; D possibly corresponds to TRBD2 (5 bases). V lost 6 bases and J lost 4, with 12 bases in between. Germline CDR1 reads WNHNN; CDR2 reads SYGVQD (reference sequence). This CDR3 contains 14 residues. In nucleotides, the CDR3 is TGCGCCAGCAGGAAAACGGGGATCACCGGGGAGCTGTTTTTT. Protein sequence: CASRKTGITGELFF.

J is TRBJ2-2 and V is TRBV30, with D perhaps TRBD2 (6 bases). The V and J ends lost 0 bases and 1 base respectively, with 9 bases between them. The CDR3 is 15 residues long. Germline lookup yields CDR1 GTSNPN and CDR2 SVGIG (reference sequence). The CDR3 here is CAWSVLARNTGELFF. The DNA of the CDR3 is TGTGCCTGGAGTGTCCTAGCGAGGAACACCGGGGAGCTGTTTTTT.

The rearrangement links TRBV11-2 to TRBJ1-1, with D unresolved. Deletions cut 6 bases from V and 6 bases from J, with 11 bases between. The CDR3 is 12 amino acids. The germline V gene encodes CDR1 SGHAT and CDR2 FQNNGV. CDR3 coding DNA: TGTGCCAGCAGTTGGGAGAGGGCTGAAGCTTTCTTT. Protein sequence: CASSWERAEAFF. Using reference TRBV11-2 and TRBJ1-1 for the parts outside the CDR3, the full variable domain is EAGVAQSPRYKIIEKRQSVAFWCNPISGHATLYWYQQILGQGPKLLIQFQNNGVVDDSQLPKDRFSAERLKGVDSTLKIQPAKLEDSAVYLCASSWERAEAFFGQGTRLTVV.

The rearrangement joins TRBV11-3 to TRBJ2-3; D not resolved. The CDR3 sequence is 14 residues long. CDR1 and CDR2 (germline): SGHNT, YENEEA. V lost 5 bases and J 6 bases, leaving 15 bases between the germline ends. CDR3 bases: TGTGCCAGCAGCGCTAGTCTCCTTGGGGATACGCAGTATTTT. Translation: CASSASLLGDTQYF.

CDR3 sequence (DNA): TGTGCCAGCAGTATAATAGCGGGATCGGGCACAGATACGCAGTATTTT. It translates to CASSIIAGSGTDTQYF. The chain joins TRBV27 to TRBJ2-3; TRBD2 aligns across 8 bases. Germline loops: CDR1 MNHEY, CDR2 SMNVEV (reference sequence). Trimming removed 5 bases from V and 1 base from J; junction bases left unmatched: 8. The CDR3 has 16 residues.

This chain links TRBV6-5 with TRBJ1-4, with no clear D. From germline, CDR1 is MNHEY and CDR2 SVGAGI. V dropped 5 bases and J dropped 6 bases, with 16 bases sitting between them. The CDR3 is made up of 15 amino acids. The CDR3 here is CASSPRPPGHEKLFF. The CDR3 nucleotides read TGTGCCAGCAGTCCCCGGCCTCCTGGGCATGAAAAACTGTTTTTT.

The genes are TRBV9 and TRBJ2-1, with D unclear. V lost 0 bases and J 5 bases, leaving 9 bases between the germline ends. Germline V CDR1 and CDR2: SGDLS, YYNGEE. The CDR3 is 14 residues long. CDR3 nucleotide sequence: TGTGCCAGCAGCGTAGTTTCCGGAGACAATGAGCAGTTCTTC. It encodes CASSVVSGDNEQFF.

Written as DNA, the CDR3 is TGTGCCAGCAGGCCGGGACAGAGGTTTCCCGACGCTTACGAGCAGTACGTC. This translates into CASRPGQRFPDAYEQYV. The chain joins TRBV6-4 to TRBJ2-7, with 7 bases aligning to TRBD1. The CDR3 is 17 residues long. V lost 6 bases to trimming and J lost 4 bases; unmatched junction nucleotides: 18. Germline-derived CDR1 and CDR2 are MRHNA and SNTAGT.

The chain recombines TRBV10-3 with TRBJ1-2, with D tentatively TRBD1 (6 bases). The CDR3 totals 14 residues. Per the germline V gene, CDR1 is ENHRY and CDR2 is SYGVKD. V was shortened by 2 bases and J by 0 bases, with 7 bases between the two germline ends. The CDR3, as DNA: TGTGCCATCAGTGAGGGGACACCTAACTATGGCTACACCTTC. Protein: CAISEGTPNYGYTF.

This rearrangement joins TRBV11-2 to TRBJ2-2; 9 bases align to TRBD2. J gave up 3 bases and V 2 bases, and 10 bases lay outside the gene matches. This CDR3 has 18 residues. In germline, CDR1 is SGHAT, CDR2 FQNNGV. The CDR3 region has the DNA TGTGCCAGCAGCTTATCCCGCTCGACTAGCGGCCACACCGGGGAGCTGTTTTTT. Its translation: CASSLSRSTSGHTGELFF.

The chain recombines TRBV5-1 with TRBJ2-5, with D tentatively TRBD1 (7 bases). There are 15 residues in the CDR3. With 7 bases removed from V and 2 bases from J, the gap between germline ends came to 18 bases. Germline CDR1 is SGHRS and CDR2 is YFSETQ. The CDR3 DNA is TGCGCCAGCTCTTTCCAGTCAGGGGGGCAAGAGACCCAGTACTTC. Translating gives CASSFQSGGQETQYF.

The V and J genes are TRBV15 and TRBJ2-2; possible D gene TRBD2, 5 bases. The CDR3 is 15 residues long. V was shortened by 0 bases and J by 7 bases, with 12 bases between the two germline ends. Germline CDR1 and CDR2: LNHNV and YYDKDF (reference sequence). Here the CDR3 reads CATSREGWGVGELFF. The CDR3 DNA reads TGTGCCACCAGCAGAGAAGGCTGGGGAGTCGGGGAGCTGTTTTTT.

This CDR3 reads CASSWGLAGELYNEQFF. The CDR3 DNA sequence: TGCGCCAGCAGCTGGGGACTAGCGGGAGAATTGTACAATGAGCAGTTCTTC. This chain links TRBV5-1 with TRBJ2-1; 14 bases match TRBD2. V shed 3 bases and J 4 bases; nucleotides not matched to a gene: 6. CDR1 and CDR2 (germline): SGHRS, YFSETQ. The CDR3 runs 17 residues.

This clone has only a few counts. The chain has TRBV7-9 and TRBJ1-2; TRBD1 matches at 7 bases. Trimming removed 5 bases from V and 0 bases from J; junction bases left unmatched: 6. In germline, CDR1 is SEHNR, CDR2 FQNEAQ (reference sequence). There are 15 residues in the CDR3. CDR3 amino acids: CASSPGTVANYGYTF. The CDR3 bases are TGTGCCAGCAGCCCAGGGACAGTAGCTAACTATGGCTACACCTTC.